Listed below are T cell receptor beta chains from one sample, sequenced in a study of CD8+ T cells in alopecia areata. Here immunoSEQ multiplex PCR was the method, and the copy in TCRdb shows in-frame clones only, minus some. The table lists about 90,000 clones, around 44% of them singletons. Sequenced here: CD8+ T cells sorted from blood, sampled at week 24, from a patient treated with tofacitinib. The receptors stem from a human donor with alopecia areata. Each CDR3 is given with its conserved first and last residue. D genes are given only for firm matches. Size is stated for part of the rows, as once, few or many counts, or as a class when the clone is expanded.

cdr3_aa: CASSQESGSTGELFF; cdr3_nt: TGCGCCAGCAGCCAAGAGTCTGGCAGCACCGGGGAGCTGTTTTTT; clone_size: few; d_call: NA; v_call: TRBV4-1; j_call: TRBJ2-2
cdr3_aa: CASSENGLAGVRDTQYF; cdr3_nt: TGTGCCAGCAGTGAAAATGGACTAGCGGGAGTGCGGGATACGCAGTATTTT; clone_size: NA; d_call: TRBD2; v_call: TRBV6-1; j_call: TRBJ2-3
cdr3_aa: CASSLRGRTYEQYF; cdr3_nt: TGCGCCAGCAGCCTGCGGGGCCGTACCTACGAGCAGTACTTC; clone_size: few; d_call: NA; v_call: TRBV5-1; j_call: TRBJ2-7
cdr3_aa: CASGGPKGTQYF; cdr3_nt: TGTGCCAGCGGAGGACCAAAAGGGACCCAGTACTTC; clone_size: NA; d_call: NA; v_call: TRBV9; j_call: TRBJ2-5
cdr3_aa: CASSYNTEQYF; cdr3_nt: TGTGCCAGCAGCTACAACACGGAGCAGTACTTC; clone_size: few; d_call: NA; v_call: TRBV14; j_call: TRBJ2-7
cdr3_aa: CASSPLPGPPDEQYF; cdr3_nt: TGTGCCAGCAGTCCCCTACCGGGTCCCCCTGACGAGCAGTACTTC; clone_size: once; d_call: NA; v_call: TRBV27; j_call: TRBJ2-7
cdr3_aa: CSVTTGWDTEAFF; cdr3_nt: TGCAGCGTTACGACAGGGTGGGACACTGAAGCTTTCTTT; clone_size: few; d_call: TRBD1; v_call: TRBV29-1; j_call: TRBJ1-1
cdr3_aa: CASSIGLAGGPGENEQFF; cdr3_nt: TGTGCCAGTAGTATCGGGCTAGCGGGAGGGCCAGGAGAGAATGAGCAGTTCTTC; clone_size: NA; d_call: TRBD2; v_call: TRBV19; j_call: TRBJ2-1
cdr3_aa: CASRETGGGDYGYTF; cdr3_nt: TGTGCCAGCAGGGAAACAGGGGGCGGCGACTATGGCTACACCTTC; clone_size: NA; d_call: TRBD1; v_call: TRBV2; j_call: TRBJ1-2
cdr3_aa: CASSIRILQPQHF; cdr3_nt: TGTGCCAGTAGTATCCGGATTTTGCAGCCCCAGCATTTT; clone_size: NA; d_call: NA; v_call: TRBV19; j_call: TRBJ1-5
cdr3_aa: CASSTRPGQDYGYTF; cdr3_nt: TGTGCCAGCAGCACCCGTCCGGGACAGGACTATGGCTACACCTTC; clone_size: few; d_call: TRBD1; v_call: TRBV7-2; j_call: TRBJ1-2
cdr3_aa: CSAYPFEADTQYF; cdr3_nt: TGCAGCGCATATCCGTTTGAAGCAGATACGCAGTATTTT; clone_size: NA; d_call: NA; v_call: TRBV29-1; j_call: TRBJ2-3